The T cell receptor beta chain described here comes from a study of tumor and adjacent non-tumor tissue in lung cancer (dated by TCRdb to between 2018 and 2020). Context from the whole study: Of the cohort, 11 to 12 patients had adenocarcinoma, 2 had squamous cell carcinoma and 1 had small cell lung cancer. The roughly 15 patients were aged roughly 30 to 76 years, included around ten men and 5 women, and had TNM stage I to III disease. Sequencing generated a total of about 130,000,000 productive TCRbeta reads, averaging roughly 3.9 million reads per sample. Bulk TCRbeta repertoires were compared between lung tumor tissue and matched distant non-tumor lung tissue obtained from 15 lung cancer patients. A few dozen paired specimens, one tumor and one normal lung sample per patient, were profiled by TCRbeta CDR3 sequencing. Results the study describes overall, beyond this receptor: Significantly higher TCR diversity (inverse Simpson) was observed in tumor tissue than in normal lung tissue (around 450 vs 150, P = 0.0075, Mann-Whitney U test). TCR diversity was significantly higher in younger patients, and higher tumor TCR diversity was associated with shorter overall and disease-free survival. The top 100 clones made up a significantly larger cumulative share of the repertoire in normal lung than in tumor tissue. With only about 16 patients in the cohort, the authors noted that larger samples and more detailed clinical data are needed. The sequencing platform is not named in the methods, and unique molecular identifiers are not mentioned. Peripheral blood was not sequenced, so blood TCRbeta repertoires were not examined in the lung cancer patients of the study.

Including cysteine and phenylalanine, the CDR3 has 15 amino acids. The CDR3 DNA has 45 bases and is translated from base 1. The germline V gene sets CDR1 to SGHVS and CDR2 to FQNEAQ. V has 3 bases trimmed and J has 10 bases trimmed; junction bases matching no gene number 8. On this clonotype itself: What antigen it recognizes has not been identified. No base quality values were provided; no much bigger clone lies one nucleotide off.

Library construction relied on multiplex PCR. The run used an Illumina HiSeq 2500. TCRbeta libraries were built by three rounds of nested PCR using primers (Table S4), following protocols modified from ARM-PCR. Before sequencing, PCR products of 200-500 bp were excised from the gel and purified with the QIAquick gel extraction kit. The study's processing was this. Trimmomatic was used to clean the reads, FLASH was used to merge the reads into complete CDR3 sequences, and MiTCR was used to assign the reads to V(D)J germline segments. Clonal diversity was calculated as the inverse Simpson's index using VDJtools. In-frame sequences without a premature stop codon were defined as productive reads. TCRdb reprocessed the public reads (quality trimming at Q25 with fastp, clone calling with MiXCR) and kept in-frame beta chains. Every CDR3 protein is listed once, alongside the most common genes and DNA of its rows. The V and J calls follow TCRdb's processing rather than the paper's. In this sample the table shows 55,000 to 65,000 distinct CDR3 sequences, around two thirds of which occur a single time. About 31% of the sample is taken by the ten largest.

RNA was isolated from bulk, unsorted tissue, and RNA quality was assessed with a NanoDrop ND-1000 and an Agilent 2100. For the normal lung samples, distant non-tumor tissue was collected more than 3 cm away from the tumor edge. All donors had newly diagnosed lung cancer, had not received prior chemotherapy, and were admitted for thoracic surgery in China between August and November 2014. The study excluded patients who had received radiotherapy or chemotherapy before or who had another cancer at the same time. Surgical tissue pieces of about 1-2.3 cm3 were preserved in RNAlater solution and were kept at -80 degrees C until use.

The source of this sequence is an older man with non-small cell lung cancer. The rearrangement joined TRBV7-8 to TRBJ2-1; 11 junctional bases match TRBD2. The source material was distant non-tumor lung tissue. The DNA sequence is as follows: TGTGCCAGCAGCTTTGAGTTTTCTAGCGGGGGGGAGCAGTTCTTC. The translation is CASSFEFSSGGEQFF. With all but the CDR3 taken from the reference TRBV7-8 and TRBJ2-1 genes, the full variable domain is: GAGVSQSPRYKVAKRGQDVALRCDPISGHVSLFWYQQALGQGPEFLTYFQNEAQLDKSGLPSDRFFAERPEGSVSTLKIQRTQQEDSAVYLCASSFEFSSGGEQFFGPGTRLTVL.